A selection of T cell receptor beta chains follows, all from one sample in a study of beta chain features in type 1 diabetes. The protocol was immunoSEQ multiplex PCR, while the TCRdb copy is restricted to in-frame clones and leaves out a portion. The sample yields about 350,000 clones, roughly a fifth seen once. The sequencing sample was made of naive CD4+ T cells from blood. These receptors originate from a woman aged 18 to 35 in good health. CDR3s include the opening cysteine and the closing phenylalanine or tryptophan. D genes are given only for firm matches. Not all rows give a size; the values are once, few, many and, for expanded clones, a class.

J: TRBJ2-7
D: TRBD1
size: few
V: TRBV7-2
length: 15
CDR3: CASSLVTGVSYEQYF
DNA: TGTGCCAGCAGCTTAGTCACAGGGGTAAGCTACGAGCAGTACTTC

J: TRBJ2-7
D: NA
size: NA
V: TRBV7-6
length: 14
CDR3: CASSPRLDSYEQYF
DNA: TGTGCCAGCAGTCCGAGACTAGACTCCTACGAGCAGTACTTC

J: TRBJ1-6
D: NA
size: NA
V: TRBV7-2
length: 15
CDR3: CASSLARGSHSPLHF
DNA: TGTGCCAGCAGCTTAGCGAGAGGGAGTCATTCACCCCTCCACTTT

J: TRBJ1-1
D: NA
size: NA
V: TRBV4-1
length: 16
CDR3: CASSQWGEKGRTEAFF
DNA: TGCGCCAGCAGCCAATGGGGGGAAAAGGGGCGCACTGAAGCTTTCTTT

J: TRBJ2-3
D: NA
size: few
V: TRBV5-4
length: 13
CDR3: CASSLKGTDTQYF
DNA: TGTGCCAGCAGCTTAAAGGGGACAGATACGCAGTATTTT

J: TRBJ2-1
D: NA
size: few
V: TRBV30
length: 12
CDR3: CAWSPRTGEQFF
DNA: TGTGCCTGGAGTCCCCGTACGGGTGAGCAGTTCTTC

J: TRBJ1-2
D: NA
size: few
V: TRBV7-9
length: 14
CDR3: CASSLAGGATGYTF
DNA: TGTGCCAGCAGCTTAGCAGGAGGGGCAACTGGCTACACCTTC

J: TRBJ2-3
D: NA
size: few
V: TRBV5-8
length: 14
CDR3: CASSHIAPTDTQYF
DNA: TGTGCCAGCAGCCATATAGCGCCCACAGATACGCAGTATTTT

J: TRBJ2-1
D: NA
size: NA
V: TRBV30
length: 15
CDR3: CAWSVMSGSYNEQFF
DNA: TGTGCCTGGAGTGTAATGAGCGGCAGCTACAATGAGCAGTTCTTC

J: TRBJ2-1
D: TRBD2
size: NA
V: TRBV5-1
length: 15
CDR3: CASSLVAAGDNEQFF
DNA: TGCGCCAGCAGCTTGGTAGCAGCGGGGGACAATGAGCAGTTCTTC

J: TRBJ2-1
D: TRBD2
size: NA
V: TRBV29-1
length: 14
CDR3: CSVSSGTLPWGQFF
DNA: TGCAGCGTTAGCAGCGGGACGCTACCGTGGGGGCAGTTCTTC

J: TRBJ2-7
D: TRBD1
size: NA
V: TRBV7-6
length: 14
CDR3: CASSSRQGSYEQYF
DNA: TGTGCCAGCAGCTCCAGACAGGGTTCCTACGAGCAGTACTTC

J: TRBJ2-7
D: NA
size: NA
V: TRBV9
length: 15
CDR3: CASSYPTPGDYEQYF
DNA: TGTGCCAGCAGCTACCCTACACCAGGGGACTACGAGCAGTACTTC

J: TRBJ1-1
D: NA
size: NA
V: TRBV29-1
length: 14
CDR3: CSVDGTPRNTEAFF
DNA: TGCAGCGTTGACGGGACACCGCGGAACACTGAAGCTTTCTTT

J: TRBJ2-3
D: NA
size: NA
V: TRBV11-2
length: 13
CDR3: CASSLRITDTQYF
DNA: TGTGCCAGCAGCCTGAGGATCACAGATACGCAGTATTTT

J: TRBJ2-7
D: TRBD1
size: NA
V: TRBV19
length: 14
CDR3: CASSTGDRFNEQYF
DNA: TGTGCCAGTAGTACCGGGGACAGGTTCAACGAGCAGTACTTC

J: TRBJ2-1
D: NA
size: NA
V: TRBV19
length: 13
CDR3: CASSSGGYNEQFF
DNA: TGTGCCAGTAGTAGCGGAGGATACAATGAGCAGTTCTTC

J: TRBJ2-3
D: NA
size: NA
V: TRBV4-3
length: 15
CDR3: CASTPGLWGADTQYF
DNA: TGCGCCAGCACACCGGGACTATGGGGGGCCGATACGCAGTATTTT

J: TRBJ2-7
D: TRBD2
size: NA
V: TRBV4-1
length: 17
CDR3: CASSQAPRAGGSDEQYF
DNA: TGCGCCAGCAGCCAAGCCCCCCGTGCGGGGGGGTCTGACGAGCAGTACTTC

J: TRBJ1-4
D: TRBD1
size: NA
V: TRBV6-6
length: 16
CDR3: CASSQTGGWTNEKLFF
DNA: TGTGCCAGCAGTCAGACAGGGGGATGGACTAATGAAAAACTGTTTTTT

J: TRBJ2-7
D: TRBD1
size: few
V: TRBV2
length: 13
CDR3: CASKATGAREQYF
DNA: TGTGCCAGCAAGGCGACAGGGGCGCGGGAGCAGTACTTC

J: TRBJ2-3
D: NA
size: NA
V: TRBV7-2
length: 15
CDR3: CASSLSQGRADTQYF
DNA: TGTGCCAGCAGCTTAAGCCAGGGAAGGGCAGATACGCAGTATTTT

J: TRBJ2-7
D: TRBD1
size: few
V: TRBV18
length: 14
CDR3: CASSPGTGGSEQYF
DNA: TGTGCCAGCTCACCCGGGACAGGGGGTTCCGAGCAGTACTTC

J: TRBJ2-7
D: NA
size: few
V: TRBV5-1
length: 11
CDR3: CASSLADERYF
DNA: TGCGCCAGCAGCTTAGCAGACGAGCGGTACTTC

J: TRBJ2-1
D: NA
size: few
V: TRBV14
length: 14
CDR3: CASSPQNRGGEQFF
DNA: TGTGCCAGCAGTCCCCAAAATCGGGGTGGTGAGCAGTTCTTC

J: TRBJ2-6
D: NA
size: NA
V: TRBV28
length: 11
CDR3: CASSPTNVLTF
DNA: TGTGCCAGCAGCCCCACAAACGTCCTGACTTTC

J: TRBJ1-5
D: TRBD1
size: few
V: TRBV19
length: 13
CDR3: CASRDRYNQPQHF
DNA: TGTGCCAGTAGGGACAGGTACAATCAGCCCCAGCATTTT

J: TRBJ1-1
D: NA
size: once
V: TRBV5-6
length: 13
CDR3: CASSLEGGTEAFF
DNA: TGTGCCAGCAGCTTGGAAGGGGGCACTGAAGCTTTCTTT

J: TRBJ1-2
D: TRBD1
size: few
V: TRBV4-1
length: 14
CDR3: CASSQQGTGRGYTF
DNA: TGCGCCAGCAGCCAACAGGGGACAGGGAGAGGCTACACCTTC

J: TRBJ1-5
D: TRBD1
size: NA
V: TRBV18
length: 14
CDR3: CASSPDRGTQPQHF
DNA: TGTGCCAGCTCACCCGACAGGGGAACTCAGCCCCAGCATTTT

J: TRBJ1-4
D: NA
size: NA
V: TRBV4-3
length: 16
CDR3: CASSQEIRGTNEKLFF
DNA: TGCGCCAGCAGCCAAGAGATAAGGGGAACTAATGAAAAACTGTTTTTT

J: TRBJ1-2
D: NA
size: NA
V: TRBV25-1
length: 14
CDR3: CASSDKEGYYGYTF
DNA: TGTGCCAGCAGTGATAAAGAGGGTTACTATGGCTACACCTTC

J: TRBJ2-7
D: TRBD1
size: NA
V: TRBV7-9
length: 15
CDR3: CASSLEGTAAYEQYF
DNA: TGTGCCAGCAGCTTAGAAGGGACAGCGGCCTACGAGCAGTACTTC

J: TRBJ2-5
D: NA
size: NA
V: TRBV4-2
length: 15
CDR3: CASSQLLTVKQTQYF
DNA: TGTGCCAGCAGCCAACTATTGACAGTTAAACAGACCCAGTACTTC

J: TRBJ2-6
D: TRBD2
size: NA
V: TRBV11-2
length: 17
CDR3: CAGAGGQILSGANVLTF
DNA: TGTGCCGGGGCGGGGGGACAAATACTCTCTGGGGCCAACGTCCTGACTTTC

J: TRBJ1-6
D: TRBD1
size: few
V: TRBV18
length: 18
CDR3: CASSPSGQGANNGSPLHF
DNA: TGTGCCAGCTCACCGAGCGGACAGGGGGCGAACAACGGTTCACCCCTCCACTTT

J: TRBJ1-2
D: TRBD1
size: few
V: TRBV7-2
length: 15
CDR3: CASSFKGTGGPGYTF
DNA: TGTGCCAGCAGCTTCAAGGGAACAGGGGGTCCGGGCTACACCTTC

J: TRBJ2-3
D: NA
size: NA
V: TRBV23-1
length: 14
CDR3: CASSDRLATDTQYF
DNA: TGCGCCAGCTCCGACAGGCTTGCGACAGATACGCAGTATTTT

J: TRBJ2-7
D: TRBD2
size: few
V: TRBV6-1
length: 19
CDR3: CASSEARLAGGPVVNEQYF
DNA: TGTGCCAGCAGTGAAGCGCGTCTAGCGGGAGGGCCAGTAGTCAACGAGCAGTACTTC

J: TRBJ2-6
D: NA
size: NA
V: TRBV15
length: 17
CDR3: CATSREVGSSGANVLTF
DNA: TGTGCCACCAGCAGAGAGGTGGGGAGCTCTGGGGCCAACGTCCTGACTTTC

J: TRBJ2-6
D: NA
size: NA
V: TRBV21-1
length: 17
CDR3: CASSKFSGGRGRYVLTF
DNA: TGTGCCAGCAGCAAATTTTCGGGCGGCAGGGGGCGTTACGTCCTGACTTTC

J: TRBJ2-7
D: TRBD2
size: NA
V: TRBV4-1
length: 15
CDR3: CASSLTGTSAYEQYF
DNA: TGCGCCAGCAGCCTCACCGGGACTAGCGCCTACGAGCAGTACTTC

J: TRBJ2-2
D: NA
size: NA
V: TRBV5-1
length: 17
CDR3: CASSPAPQGTNTGELFF
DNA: TGCGCCAGCAGCCCCGCTCCGCAGGGCACGAACACCGGGGAGCTGTTTTTT

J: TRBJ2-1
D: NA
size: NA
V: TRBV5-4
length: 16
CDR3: CASSLGGGGVYNEQFF
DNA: TGTGCCAGCAGCTTAGGGGGAGGGGGGGTATACAATGAGCAGTTCTTC

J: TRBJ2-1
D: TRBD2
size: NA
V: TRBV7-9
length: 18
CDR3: CASRPSGRTRSSYNEQFF
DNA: TGTGCCAGCAGACCTAGCGGGAGGACCCGTAGCTCCTACAATGAGCAGTTCTTC

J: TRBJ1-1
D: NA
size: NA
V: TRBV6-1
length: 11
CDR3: CASSFVRKAFF
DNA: TGTGCCAGCAGTTTTGTTCGTAAAGCTTTCTTT

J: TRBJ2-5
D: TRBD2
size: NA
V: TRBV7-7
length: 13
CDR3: CASSFGREKTQYF
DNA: TGTGCTAGCAGCTTTGGGCGGGAGAAGACCCAGTACTTC

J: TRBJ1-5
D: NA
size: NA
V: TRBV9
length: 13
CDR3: CASSVGTAGAQHF
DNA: TGTGCCAGCAGCGTAGGGACAGCCGGGGCCCAGCATTTT

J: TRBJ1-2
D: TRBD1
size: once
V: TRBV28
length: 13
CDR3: CASSLRGQLGYTF
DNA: TGTGCCAGCAGTTTACGGGGACAGCTGGGCTACACCTTC

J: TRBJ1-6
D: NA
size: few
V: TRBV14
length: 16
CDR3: CASSRGGAGANSPLHF
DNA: TGTGCCAGCAGCCGTGGGGGTGCAGGGGCGAATTCACCCCTCCACTTT

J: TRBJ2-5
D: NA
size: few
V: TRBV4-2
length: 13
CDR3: CASSQRGDETQYF
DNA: TGTGCCAGCAGCCAACGCGGGGACGAGACCCAGTACTTC

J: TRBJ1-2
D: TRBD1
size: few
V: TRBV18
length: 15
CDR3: CASSPPGQIFYGYTF
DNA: TGTGCCAGCTCACCACCGGGACAGATCTTCTATGGCTACACCTTC

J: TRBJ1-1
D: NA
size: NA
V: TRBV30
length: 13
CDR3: CAWTRRLNTEAFF
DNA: TGTGCCTGGACCCGCAGGTTGAACACTGAAGCTTTCTTT

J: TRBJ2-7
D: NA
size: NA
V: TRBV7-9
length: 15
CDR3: CASSPRRVVSYEQYF
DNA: TGTGCCAGCAGCCCCCGGAGGGTAGTATCCTACGAGCAGTACTTC

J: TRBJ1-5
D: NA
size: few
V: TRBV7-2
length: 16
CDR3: CASSLGTAYSNQPQHF
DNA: TGTGCCAGCAGCTTAGGCACAGCTTATAGCAATCAGCCCCAGCATTTT

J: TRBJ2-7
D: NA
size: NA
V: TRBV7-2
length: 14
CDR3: CASSLVGNSYEQYF
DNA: TGTGCCAGCAGCTTAGTCGGTAACTCCTACGAGCAGTACTTC

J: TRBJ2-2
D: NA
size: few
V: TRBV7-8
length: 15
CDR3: CASSLGGSGPRELFF
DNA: TGTGCCAGCAGCTTAGGAGGTAGCGGACCACGGGAGCTGTTTTTT

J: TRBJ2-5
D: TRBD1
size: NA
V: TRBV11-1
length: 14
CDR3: CASSLRQGEETQYF
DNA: TGTGCCAGCAGCTTACGACAGGGTGAAGAGACCCAGTACTTC

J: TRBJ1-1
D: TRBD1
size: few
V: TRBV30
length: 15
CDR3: CAWRILGQVGTEAFF
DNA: TGTGCCTGGAGAATATTGGGACAGGTGGGAACTGAAGCTTTCTTT